This TCR beta chain was sequenced during a study of sequential checkpoint blockade in melanoma. As for the study in general: First-line arms were nivolumab then ipilimumab, or the reverse, randomized 1:1. After both sequences, patients received maintenance nivolumab.

Assay: immunoSEQ multiplex PCR; the TCRdb copy retains only in-frame clones and omits some. The sample has roughly 20,000 clones; around 72% are singletons. With 2 bases removed from V and 7 bases from J, the gap between germline ends came to 11 bases. The CDR3 is 12 amino acids. From germline, CDR1 is GTSNPN and CDR2 SVGIG (reference sequence). Treatment meaning: randomized to nivolumab then ipilimumab (arm A) or the reverse (arm B). Sorted cells were live CD3+CD8+, lacking CD19 and CD56, from PBMCs. The receptor was isolated from a human donor with melanoma. Sequencing was performed on CD8+ T cells sorted from blood (inferred from file names), taken from a patient given nivolumab and ipilimumab in sequence. The chain carries TRBV30 and TRBJ1-2; D unclear. Here the CDR3 reads CAWSPLEGGYTF. The CDR3 DNA follows: TGTGCCTGGAGTCCTTTAGAGGGTGGCTACACCTTC.